The T cell receptor beta chain described here comes from a study of circulating and synovial CD4+ cells in juvenile arthritis. Germline CDR1 is MDHEN and CDR2 is SYDVKM. There are 14 residues in the CDR3. After removal of 7 bases from V and 5 bases from J, the junction contained 7 bases not matched to a gene. Generated by immunoSEQ multiplex PCR, the TCRdb table keeps only in-frame clones and is missing some. This repertoire shows around 32,000 clones, around 95% found once; its top ten account for 0.15% to 0.2%. This receptor was obtained from a human donor with juvenile idiopathic arthritis. The sequenced material came from CD4+ T cells from blood. The V and J genes are TRBV28 and TRBJ1-5; 8 nucleotides agree with TRBD1. The chain's CDR3 is CASTAQGAYQPQHF. Here the CDR3 DNA reads TGTGCCAGCACCGCCCAGGGGGCCTATCAGCCCCAGCATTTT.